These T cell receptor beta chains were read from a single sample in a study of cytomegalovirus exposure and HLA in healthy donors. Libraries were prepared by immunoSEQ multiplex PCR; TCRdb keeps only in-frame clonotypes and omits some of them. The sample lists 170,000 or so clones, about 84% occurring once. Sequencing was performed on PBMCs. Receptors originate from a man between 18 and 35 years old in good health and CMV-seronegative. The CDR3 runs from the conserved cysteine through the conserved F or W. A D gene is named only where the DNA matches it firmly.

J gene	D gene	V gene	CDR3 protein	CDR3 DNA
TRBJ1-2	.	TRBV6-5	CASSKQGLNYGYTF	TGTGCCAGCAGCAAACAGGGCCTTAACTATGGCTACACCTTC
TRBJ1-3	.	TRBV28	CASKQGPVSGNTIYF	TGTGCCAGCAAGCAGGGTCCCGTCTCTGGAAACACCATATATTTT
TRBJ2-7	.	TRBV19	CASSREGTGMREQYF	TGTGCCAGTAGCCGGGAGGGGACAGGGATGAGAGAGCAGTACTTC
TRBJ2-1	TRBD1	TRBV5-1	CASSLYWDRGYNEQFF	TGCGCCAGCAGCTTGTATTGGGACAGGGGTTACAATGAGCAGTTCTTC
TRBJ2-1	TRBD1	TRBV5-1	CASSSGTGEINEQFF	TGCGCCAGCAGCTCCGGGACAGGGGAGATCAATGAGCAGTTCTTC
TRBJ2-7	.	TRBV4-1	CASSHATTLSYEQYF	TGCGCCAGCAGCCACGCTACCACCCTATCCTACGAGCAGTACTTC
TRBJ2-7	.	TRBV6-5	CASANGAGGTYEQYF	TGTGCCAGCGCCAACGGGGCAGGGGGGACCTACGAGCAGTACTTC
TRBJ2-3	.	TRBV9	CASSGALSGTSTDTQYF	TGTGCCAGCAGCGGAGCCCTCTCGGGGACTAGCACAGATACGCAGTATTTT
TRBJ1-2	.	TRBV14	CASSLYLKPLNGYTF	TGTGCCAGCAGCCTTTACCTAAAACCCCTCAATGGCTACACCTTC
TRBJ2-7	.	TRBV27	CASGWGEEQYF	TGTGCCAGCGGCTGGGGGGAGGAGCAGTACTTC